Each of the 2 T cell receptor beta chains below was sequenced from the same sample in a study of spatial heterogeneity in lung cancer. One entry per CDR3 protein results from TCRdb running MiXCR on the 5' RACE reads. This table has 45,000 to 65,000 distinct CDR3 sequences, less than 9.5% appearing once. As for time point: blood at routine non-recurrence follow-up after resection. Whole RNA, which was extracted from tumor, nontumor lung tissue or frozen PBMC, was sequenced without any cell sorting. Here the sequenced sample was PBMCs, taken at follow-up. The source is a female donor with early-stage non-small cell lung cancer.

This clonotype appeared many times. The chain is built from TRBV20-1 and TRBJ1-5; 7 bases match TRBD1. CDR1 and CDR2 from the germline V gene are DFQATT and SNEGSKA (reference sequence). Trimming cost V 3 bases and J 7 bases; bases outside gene matches: 6. The CDR3 is 13 amino acids. CDR3 in DNA: TGCAGTGCTAGTAGGACAGGCCAGCAGCCCCAGCATTTT. The encoded protein is CSASRTGQQPQHF.

This clonotype was seen a few times. The chain joins TRBV2 to TRBJ1-2, with 7 bases matching TRBD1. The CDR3 is made up of 14 amino acids. Unmatched junction bases numbered 9, after V lost 8 bases and J lost 3 bases. Germline CDR1 is SNHLY and CDR2 is FYNNEI. The CDR3 region has the DNA TGTGCCAGCCGCTTACAGGGGTCGGACTATGGCTACACCTTC. Translating gives CASRLQGSDYGYTF.